Detailed here is one T cell receptor beta chain. Its antigen is still unknown. The CDR3 end shows no conserved phenylalanine or tryptophan, and so a read error is likely. The limits of the CDR3 on the DNA are not certain, so only TCRdb's listed CDR3 is given. Measured with immunoSEQ multiplex PCR; TCRdb has only the in-frame clones, and not every one. The profile shows 150,000 to 200,000 clones, about 93% of them singletons. These data belong to a study of T cell responses to AZD1222 COVID-19 vaccine. Study results and caveats: Spike-specific TCRs gained breadth and depth after people received two AZD1222 doses. Clonal diversity was possibly underestimated; the donors were predominantly white British and more often female.

The TCR was taken from an adult who received the AZD1222 COVID-19 vaccine. The starting material was peripheral blood, obtained 28 days after the second AZD1222 dose.

The CDR3 loop is CASSLKGGQGGLFY. The rearrangement uses TRBV7-3 and TRBJ1-1; no check of the table's D call, TRBD1, against the DNA was made. CDR1 and CDR2 from the germline V gene are SGHTA and FQGTGA. From its first to its last residue, the CDR3 has 14 amino acids.